This T cell receptor beta chain came from a study of T cell repertoires in aging, cancer and after chemotherapy. As for the study in general: Chronic lymphocytic leukemia patients on fludarabine- or bendamustine-based regimens gave paired samples before and after chemotherapy.

Findings and caveats of the study: Across the chemotherapy interval, each cancer cohort showed higher median generation probability, suggesting thymic rebound. Compared with age-matched healthy donors, untreated hematological or solid cancer patients showed higher blood TCR clonality.

Amplification of TCR beta used genomic DNA extracted from peripheral blood. Multiplex touch-down PCR with TRB-A/B primers amplified rearranged V-D-J TRB sequences. In TCRdb, the multiplex PCR reads were re-called with MiXCR into one record per CDR3 protein. The table includes about 5,700 distinct CDR3 sequences, over 35% detected once. Comments on this clonotype: Its antigen is still unknown.

This clonotype was obtained from a human donor with a blood cancer. Sequenced sample: blood.

This CDR3 is CASRGLAVRYEQYF. Written as DNA, the CDR3 is TGTGCCAGCAGAGGACTAGCGGTACGATACGAGCAGTACTTC. This chain connects TRBV6-5 to TRBJ2-7, with 10 positions matching TRBD2. CDR3 length equals 14 residues. Germline CDR1 reads MNHEY; CDR2 reads SVGAGI. V lost 6 bases and J lost 4; bases outside the gene matches: 6.